The clone carrying this T cell receptor (beta chain) appeared a single time. Its specificity is not known. Amplification used 60 Vbeta primers and 13 Jbeta primers. In the original processing: In a later analysis, around 87 million unique TCR beta chains included roughly 11 million shared by two or more donors. Only in-frame clones appear in the TCRdb table, and some are missing; sequencing was by immunoSEQ multiplex PCR. Clone size and V and J calls were adopted from that table, with D and trimming inferred from the DNA. The sample lists 150,000 to 200,000 clones; more than 70% were seen once. This CDR3 contains 14 residues. CDR1 and CDR2 from the germline V gene are SGHDT and YYEEEE. V lost 0 bases, J lost 3 bases, and 10 bases lay in between. Donors counted as nominally healthy when sampled, yet unrecorded immune exposures were likely. This entry comes from a study of cytomegalovirus exposure and HLA in healthy donors. Study findings and constraints: Per a prior analysis, the majority of TCR beta V segments were productive roughly 90% or roughly 30% of the time. V- and J-gene trimming in TCR beta was tied to a missense DCLRE1C variant by an analysis performed later.

What was sequenced was PBMCs. The chain joins TRBV5-6 to TRBJ2-7, with D possibly being TRBD2 (6 bases). This clonotype was obtained from a boy aged 5-17 years in good health and CMV-seronegative. Written as DNA, the CDR3 is TGTGCCAGCAGCTTGGTCGGGCGGGACTACGAGCAGTACTTC. Its protein is CASSLVGRDYEQYF.